The T cell receptor (beta chain) under discussion was sequenced for a study of T-cell memory formation after mild COVID-19. The CDR3 is 13 amino acids. The ends were cut back, 6 bases at V and 4 bases at J, with 9 bases in the middle. This clonotype turned up a few times. Its cognate antigen is unknown. Overall study findings and caveats: While clones contracting from day 15 to 85 were balanced between CD4 and CD8, later expanders leaned CD4+. CD8+ contracting clones occupied EMRA, while CD4+ ones occupied mainly CM and EM.

Libraries for TCRalpha and TCRbeta carried sample barcodes and unique molecular identifiers via 5'RACE. TCRdb re-called the 5' RACE reads with MiXCR, one entry per CDR3 protein. The sample shows 350,000 or so distinct CDR3 sequences, 20% to 25% of them seen only once. This sequence joins TRBV12-3 or TRBV12-4 and TRBJ2-2; weak D call: TRBD2 (5 bases). The sequenced sample consisted of PBMCs or a T cell subset sorted from them (not recorded which). This receptor was taken from a man between 18 and 29 years old who had mild COVID-19 (a few samples of this study predate the infection). Cell type and time point are not known. The CDR3 region has the DNA TGTGCCAGCAGCCCAACTAGCACCGGGGAGCTGTTTTTT. This encodes CASSPTSTGELFF.